A selection of T cell receptor beta chains follows, all from one sample in a study of persistence of HIV-infected CD4 T cells. Data came from immunoSEQ multiplex PCR; TCRdb stores just in-frame clones and leaves some out. The table shows about 45,000 clones, with roughly nine tenths occurring only once. These TCRs are of unknown antigen specificity. The source was CD4+ T cells sorted from PBMCs after 18-hour stimulation, collected from a patient who received antiretroviral therapy. Receptor source: an adult woman with HIV who was CMV-seropositive. Both conserved end residues are part of each CDR3. Fields, in order: D gene, V gene, J gene, clone size, CDR3 protein, CDR3 DNA. The D gene is left open where the match is weak. Clone size is given for some rows only: seen once, a few or many times, or a class if the clone is expanded.

d_call: TRBD1
v_call: TRBV7-8
j_call: TRBJ1-6
clone_size: once
cdr3_aa: CASSLAGQGNSPLHF
cdr3_nt: TGTGCCAGCAGCTTAGCGGGACAGGGGAATTCACCCCTCCACTTT

d_call: NA
v_call: TRBV18
j_call: TRBJ2-5
clone_size: NA
cdr3_aa: CASSPKRETQYF
cdr3_nt: TGTGCCAGCTCACCAAAACGGGAGACCCAGTACTTC

d_call: NA
v_call: TRBV12-3/TRBV12-4
j_call: TRBJ1-6
clone_size: once
cdr3_aa: CASKERDNSPLHF
cdr3_nt: TGTGCCAGCAAAGAGCGTGATAATTCACCCCTCCACTTT

d_call: NA
v_call: TRBV13
j_call: TRBJ1-2
clone_size: NA
cdr3_aa: CASSFSGKGYTF
cdr3_nt: TGTGCCAGCAGCTTCTCTGGGAAAGGCTACACCTTC

d_call: NA
v_call: TRBV7-2
j_call: TRBJ1-1
clone_size: NA
cdr3_aa: CASSLEGLNTEAFF
cdr3_nt: TGTGCCAGCAGCTTAGAGGGCCTGAACACTGAAGCTTTCTTT

d_call: NA
v_call: TRBV2
j_call: TRBJ2-3
clone_size: NA
cdr3_aa: CASMYEGRTDTQYF
cdr3_nt: TGTGCCAGCATGTATGAGGGACGCACAGATACGCAGTATTTT

d_call: TRBD2
v_call: TRBV19
j_call: TRBJ2-5
clone_size: once
cdr3_aa: CASSPTGGGAGETQYF
cdr3_nt: TGTGCCAGTAGTCCCACAGGCGGGGGGGCCGGGGAGACCCAGTACTTC

d_call: TRBD1
v_call: TRBV2
j_call: TRBJ2-2
clone_size: once
cdr3_aa: CASGTGLTGELFF
cdr3_nt: TGTGCCAGCGGGACAGGGCTTACCGGGGAGCTGTTTTTT

d_call: TRBD2
v_call: TRBV7-3
j_call: TRBJ2-1
clone_size: NA
cdr3_aa: CASSPGGYNEQFF
cdr3_nt: TGTGCCAGCAGCCCGGGGGGTTACAATGAGCAGTTCTTC

d_call: NA
v_call: TRBV5-1
j_call: TRBJ2-7
clone_size: NA
cdr3_aa: CASSLYEQYF
cdr3_nt: TGCGCCAGCAGCTTGTACGAGCAGTACTTC

d_call: NA
v_call: TRBV15
j_call: TRBJ1-1
clone_size: NA
cdr3_aa: CATSRPGLEAFF
cdr3_nt: TGTGCCACCAGCAGGCCGGGCCTTGAAGCTTTCTTT

d_call: TRBD1
v_call: TRBV19
j_call: TRBJ1-2
clone_size: once
cdr3_aa: CASRITGGPNYGYTF
cdr3_nt: TGTGCCAGTAGGATAACAGGGGGTCCGAACTATGGCTACACCTTC

d_call: NA
v_call: TRBV3-1/TRBV3-2
j_call: TRBJ2-5
clone_size: NA
cdr3_aa: CASSQIRGGDPHGTQYF
cdr3_nt: TGTGCCAGCAGCCAAATTAGGGGCGGGGACCCGCATGGGACCCAGTACTTC

d_call: TRBD1
v_call: TRBV29-1
j_call: TRBJ1-1
clone_size: NA
cdr3_aa: CSVEQGKDTEAFF
cdr3_nt: TGCAGCGTGGAACAGGGGAAGGACACTGAAGCTTTCTTT

d_call: TRBD1
v_call: TRBV11-2
j_call: TRBJ1-3
clone_size: once
cdr3_aa: CASSLDVAGTGPRNTIYF
cdr3_nt: TGTGCCAGCAGCTTAGACGTAGCCGGGACAGGCCCTAGGAACACCATATATTTT

d_call: NA
v_call: TRBV27
j_call: TRBJ1-1
clone_size: NA
cdr3_aa: CASSRITQGNTEAFF
cdr3_nt: TGTGCCAGCAGCAGGATTACGCAGGGGAACACTGAAGCTTTCTTT

d_call: TRBD1
v_call: TRBV19
j_call: TRBJ1-5
clone_size: NA
cdr3_aa: CASSKGQGQGQPQHF
cdr3_nt: TGTGCCAGTAGTAAGGGACAGGGGCAAGGGCAGCCCCAGCATTTT

d_call: NA
v_call: TRBV10-1
j_call: TRBJ2-1
clone_size: NA
cdr3_aa: CASSALGSHNEQFF
cdr3_nt: TGCGCCAGCAGTGCGCTGGGCAGCCACAATGAGCAGTTCTTC

d_call: TRBD1
v_call: TRBV3-1/TRBV3-2
j_call: TRBJ2-2
clone_size: NA
cdr3_aa: CASSQRQGNTGELFF
cdr3_nt: TGTGCCAGCAGCCAGCGACAGGGCAACACCGGGGAGCTGTTTTTT

d_call: NA
v_call: TRBV10-2
j_call: TRBJ1-1
clone_size: NA
cdr3_aa: CASSEGFNTEAFF
cdr3_nt: TGCGCCAGCAGTGAGGGGTTCAACACTGAAGCTTTCTTT

d_call: NA
v_call: TRBV18
j_call: TRBJ1-5
clone_size: NA
cdr3_aa: CASSPGGRNQPQHF
cdr3_nt: TGTGCCAGCTCACCGGGCGGTCGCAATCAGCCCCAGCATTTT

d_call: NA
v_call: TRBV6-5
j_call: TRBJ1-2
clone_size: NA
cdr3_aa: CASGGYGYTF
cdr3_nt: TGTGCCAGCGGGGGATATGGCTACACCTTC

d_call: NA
v_call: TRBV27
j_call: TRBJ1-6
clone_size: NA
cdr3_aa: CASSSQGTWGSYNSPLHF
cdr3_nt: TGTGCCAGCAGTTCCCAGGGGACTTGGGGGTCCTATAATTCACCCCTCCACTTT

d_call: NA
v_call: TRBV14
j_call: TRBJ2-2
clone_size: NA
cdr3_aa: CASSPRITGELFF
cdr3_nt: TGTGCCAGCAGCCCCCGGATTACCGGGGAGCTGTTTTTT

d_call: TRBD1
v_call: TRBV24-1
j_call: TRBJ2-2
clone_size: NA
cdr3_aa: CATSEHTGGPYTGELFF
cdr3_nt: TGTGCCACCAGTGAACATACAGGGGGGCCGTACACCGGGGAGCTGTTTTTT

d_call: NA
v_call: TRBV28
j_call: TRBJ2-2
clone_size: NA
cdr3_aa: CASSSPTSGPTGELFF
cdr3_nt: TGTGCCAGCAGTTCGCCTACTTCCGGGCCTACCGGGGAGCTGTTTTTT

d_call: NA
v_call: TRBV28
j_call: TRBJ1-2
clone_size: once
cdr3_aa: CASSLNPRGHVGGYTF
cdr3_nt: TGTGCCAGCAGTTTAAATCCTCGGGGGCACGTGGGCGGCTACACCTTC

d_call: NA
v_call: TRBV7-3
j_call: TRBJ2-5
clone_size: NA
cdr3_aa: CASSPLDRRGETQYF
cdr3_nt: TGTGCCAGCAGCCCCCTCGACAGACGGGGGGAGACCCAGTACTTC

d_call: TRBD2
v_call: TRBV20-1
j_call: TRBJ2-7
clone_size: NA
cdr3_aa: CSASAGGEQYF
cdr3_nt: TGCAGTGCTAGCGCGGGAGGCGAGCAGTACTTC

d_call: TRBD1
v_call: TRBV27
j_call: TRBJ1-4
clone_size: NA
cdr3_aa: CASSVDRGEKLFF
cdr3_nt: TGTGCCAGCAGTGTGGACAGGGGTGAAAAACTGTTTTTT

d_call: NA
v_call: TRBV10-3
j_call: TRBJ1-1
clone_size: NA
cdr3_aa: CAISESGGETEAFF
cdr3_nt: TGTGCCATCAGTGAGTCCGGGGGTGAAACTGAAGCTTTCTTT

d_call: NA
v_call: TRBV15
j_call: TRBJ2-7
clone_size: NA
cdr3_aa: CATSRAGPYEQYF
cdr3_nt: TGTGCCACCAGCAGAGCGGGACCCTACGAGCAGTACTTC

d_call: TRBD1
v_call: TRBV7-8
j_call: TRBJ1-1
clone_size: few
cdr3_aa: CASSFSRLQGATEAFF
cdr3_nt: TGTGCCAGCAGCTTCTCCCGTCTACAGGGGGCCACTGAAGCTTTCTTT

d_call: TRBD2
v_call: TRBV4-1
j_call: TRBJ2-7
clone_size: NA
cdr3_aa: CASSPGPRGGYEQYF
cdr3_nt: TGCGCCAGCAGCCCCGGACCGCGGGGGGGCTACGAGCAGTACTTC

d_call: NA
v_call: TRBV19
j_call: TRBJ1-5
clone_size: NA
cdr3_aa: CASSRQDYQPQHF
cdr3_nt: TGTGCCAGTAGTCGACAGGACTATCAGCCCCAGCATTTT

d_call: NA
v_call: TRBV5-1
j_call: TRBJ1-5
clone_size: NA
cdr3_aa: CASSVTGHGQPQHF
cdr3_nt: TGCGCCAGCAGCGTGACAGGTCACGGTCAGCCCCAGCATTTT

d_call: TRBD1
v_call: TRBV7-2
j_call: TRBJ1-1
clone_size: NA
cdr3_aa: CASSLADRGQAFF
cdr3_nt: TGTGCCAGCAGCTTAGCTGACAGGGGGCAAGCTTTCTTT

d_call: NA
v_call: TRBV20-1
j_call: TRBJ2-3
clone_size: NA
cdr3_aa: CSRRKADTQYF
cdr3_nt: TGCAGTCGGCGGAAGGCAGATACGCAGTATTTT

d_call: NA
v_call: TRBV14
j_call: TRBJ1-5
clone_size: NA
cdr3_aa: CASSPLGPNQPQHF
cdr3_nt: TGTGCCAGCAGCCCACTGGGTCCAAATCAGCCCCAGCATTTT

d_call: NA
v_call: TRBV19
j_call: TRBJ1-3
clone_size: NA
cdr3_aa: CASCRTGSSGNTIYF
cdr3_nt: TGTGCCAGCTGTAGAACAGGGAGCTCTGGAAACACCATATATTTT

d_call: TRBD2
v_call: TRBV4-2
j_call: TRBJ2-3
clone_size: NA
cdr3_aa: CASSPLLAGGTDTQYF
cdr3_nt: TGTGCCAGCAGCCCTCTACTAGCGGGGGGCACAGATACGCAGTATTTT